The 13 T cell receptor beta chains presented below share a single source sample, sequenced in a study of blood T cell repertoires in COVID-19. Assay used: immunoSEQ multiplex PCR; TCRdb lists only in-frame clones, some missing. The sample consists of about 210,000 clones, about nine tenths of them appearing once. Sample: peripheral blood. These receptor sequences come from a woman between 40 and 55 years old with acute or convalescent COVID-19.

CDR3 sequence: CASGGSLYSNQPQHF. The DNA for the CDR3 is TGCGCCAGCGGAGGCAGCCTTTATAGCAATCAGCCCCAGCATTTT. V usage is TRBV23-1 and J usage is TRBJ1-5; no firm D call. TRBV23-1 is placed among ORFs of uncertain function. This CDR3 comprises 15 residues. V was pared by 8 bases and J by 0 bases, with 14 bases between.

The genes are TRBV18 and TRBJ1-4; no clear D. Germline V lookup: CDR1 KGHSH, CDR2 LQKENI. CDR3 size: 15 residues. Deletions cut 6 bases from V and 0 bases from J, with 11 bases between. The CDR3 spells CASSRGMSTNEKLFF. Written as DNA, the CDR3 is TGTGCCAGCTCTCGGGGAATGTCAACTAATGAAAAACTGTTTTTT.

The rearrangement uses TRBV9 and TRBJ1-3; 10 bases line up with TRBD1. The CDR3 runs 15 residues. CDR1 SGDLS and CDR2 YYNGEE come from the germline V gene. The junction had 5 bases not matched to a gene; V was cut back by 4 bases and J by 4 bases. CDR3 protein: CASSQDRGHGNTIYF. CDR3 nucleotides: TGTGCCAGCAGCCAAGACAGGGGGCACGGAAACACCATATATTTT.

The chain couples TRBV19 to TRBJ1-6, with a weak D call TRBD1 (5 bases). The CDR3 is made up of 16 amino acids. Trimming took 5 bases from V and 6 from J, leaving 17 bases between them. From germline, CDR1 is LNHDA and CDR2 SQIVND (reference sequence). The CDR3 region is CASSSYPGGSNSPLHF. CDR3 DNA: TGTGCCAGTAGTTCATACCCCGGGGGAAGTAATTCACCCCTCCACTTT.

This chain joins TRBV3-1 (or the pseudogene TRBV3-2) and TRBJ1-1; D is unclear. Trimming removed 2 bases at V and 11 bases at J, with 12 bases between. Per germline, CDR1 LGHDT and CDR2 YNNKEL (reference sequence). The CDR3 extends over 12 amino acids. The DNA for the CDR3 is TGTGCCAGCAGCCAACCGGGTGGGAGGGCTTTCTTT. It codes for CASSQPGGRAFF.

The chain carries TRBV6-1 and TRBJ2-1; a possible D gene is TRBD2 (7 bases). Germline CDR1 is MNHNS and CDR2 is SASEGT. V lost 0 bases, J lost 9 bases, and 18 bases lay in between. CDR3 length: 16 amino acids. Here the CDR3 reads CASSEAPGGLSSEQFF. Written as DNA, the CDR3 is TGTGCCAGCAGTGAAGCACCGGGGGGCCTAAGCAGTGAGCAGTTCTTC.

The chain combines TRBV6-4 with TRBJ2-3; the match to TRBD1 covers 10 bases. V shed 5 bases, J shed 1 base, and the junction held 3 bases outside the gene matches. CDR1 is MRHNA and CDR2 is SNTAGT in the germline V gene. The CDR3 runs to 15 residues. The CDR3: CASSPGTGGTDTQYF. CDR3 sequence (DNA): TGTGCCAGCAGTCCCGGGACAGGGGGCACAGATACGCAGTATTTT.

The V and J genes are TRBV11-2 and TRBJ2-1; D is unresolved. The CDR3 has 12 residues. Germline lookup yields CDR1 SGHAT and CDR2 FQNNGV. Trimming shortened V by 7 bases and J by 5 bases, and 9 bases separated the two germline ends. In nucleotides, the CDR3 is TGTGCCAGCACCGACTGGGACAATGAGCAGTTCTTC. Its translation: CASTDWDNEQFF.

The J gene is TRBJ2-4, the V gene TRBV5-4; D is perhaps TRBD2 (6 bases). This CDR3 comprises 18 residues. The V and J ends lost 1 base and 4 bases respectively, with 21 bases between them. Per the germline V gene, CDR1 is SGHNT and CDR2 is YYREEE (reference sequence). The CDR3 here is CASSLRGSIRDGKNIQYF. CDR3 sequence (DNA): TGTGCCAGCAGCTTGCGGGGGAGCATCCGGGACGGAAAAAACATTCAGTACTTC.

The V and J genes are TRBV6-5 and TRBJ2-3, with D possibly being TRBD2 (6 bases). V shed 6 bases and J shed 2 bases, with 15 bases lying between them. This CDR3 region has 15 residues. The germline CDR1 and CDR2 sequences are MNHEY and SVGAGI. CDR3 sequence (DNA): TGTGCCAGCAGATCTCCTAGCGCCTTCACAGATACGCAGTATTTT. Its translation: CASRSPSAFTDTQYF.

This clone has just one count. The J gene is TRBJ1-4, the V gene TRBV4-1; tentatively, D is TRBD1 (6 bases). Germline CDR1 and CDR2: MGHRA and YSYEKL. The V gene lost 2 bases and the J gene lost 0 bases, with 16 bases spanning the gap. The CDR3 runs to 18 residues. The CDR3 sequence is CASSQLPGHWATNEKLFF. The CDR3 DNA reads as TGCGCCAGCAGCCAACTACCGGGACACTGGGCAACTAATGAAAAACTGTTTTTT.

The chain couples TRBV9 to TRBJ2-2, with D tentatively TRBD1 (6 bases). V was clipped by 1 base and J by 4 bases, with 14 bases between them. In germline, CDR1 is SGDLS, CDR2 YYNGEE. The CDR3 runs to 16 residues. The CDR3 spells CASSVWAGEFTGELFF. The CDR3 DNA reads TGTGCCAGCAGCGTATGGGCAGGGGAGTTCACCGGGGAGCTGTTTTTT.

This chain joins TRBV27 and TRBJ2-5, with 7 bases fitting TRBD2. V lost 3 bases, J lost 11 bases, and 6 bases stayed unmatched. CDR1 and CDR2 from the germline V gene are MNHEY and SMNVEV (reference sequence). The CDR3 runs to 12 residues. The chain's CDR3 is CASSFPGGGQYF. CDR3 nucleotides: TGTGCCAGCAGTTTCCCGGGCGGGGGTCAGTACTTC.